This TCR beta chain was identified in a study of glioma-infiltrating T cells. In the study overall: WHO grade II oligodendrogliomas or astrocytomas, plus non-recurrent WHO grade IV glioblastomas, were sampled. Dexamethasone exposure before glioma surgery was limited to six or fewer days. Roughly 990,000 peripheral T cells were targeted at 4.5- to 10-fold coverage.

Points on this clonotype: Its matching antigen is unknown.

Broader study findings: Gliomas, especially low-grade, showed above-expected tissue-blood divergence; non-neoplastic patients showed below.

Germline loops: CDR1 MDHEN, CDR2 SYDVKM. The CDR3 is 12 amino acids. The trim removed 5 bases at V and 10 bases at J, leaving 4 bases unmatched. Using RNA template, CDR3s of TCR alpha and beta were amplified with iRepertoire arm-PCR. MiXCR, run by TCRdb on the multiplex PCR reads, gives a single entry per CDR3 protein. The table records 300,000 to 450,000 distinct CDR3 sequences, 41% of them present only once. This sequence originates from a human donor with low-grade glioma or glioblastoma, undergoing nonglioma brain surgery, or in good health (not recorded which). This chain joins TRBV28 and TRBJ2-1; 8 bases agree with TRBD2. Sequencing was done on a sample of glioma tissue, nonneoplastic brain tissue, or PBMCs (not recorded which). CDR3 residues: CASSHGLAEQFF. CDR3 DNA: TGTGCCAGCAGTCATGGACTAGCCGAGCAGTTCTTC. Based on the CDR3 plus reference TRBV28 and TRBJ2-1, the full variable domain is DVKVTQSSRYLVKRTGEKVFLECVQDMDHENMFWYRQDPGLGLRLIYFSYDVKMKEKGDIPEGYSVSREKKERFSLILESASTNQTSMYLCASSHGLAEQFFGPGTRLTVL.